This is a list of T cell receptor beta chains from one sample in a study of blood T cell repertoires in COVID-19. Libraries were prepared by immunoSEQ multiplex PCR; TCRdb keeps only in-frame clonotypes and omits some of them. This repertoire shows about 250,000 clones, around 88% found once; its top ten account for about 5.9%. The specimen was peripheral blood. All receptors come from a woman aged 25 to 39 with COVID-19, enrolled during active disease. Both conserved end residues are part of each CDR3. Fields, in order: clone size, J gene, D gene, V gene, CDR3 protein, CDR3 DNA. A D gene is named only where the DNA matches it firmly. Size is omitted from some rows. Given values are once, few, many or a class for expanded clones.

abundance: once
j_gene: TRBJ1-3
d_gene: .
v_gene: TRBV3-1/TRBV3-2
CDR3aa: CASSQDWPHPGNTIYF
CDR3nt: TGTGCCAGCAGCCAAGATTGGCCTCACCCTGGAAACACCATATATTTT

abundance: .
j_gene: TRBJ2-1
d_gene: .
v_gene: TRBV9
CDR3aa: CASSEGGGRYNEQFF
CDR3nt: TGTGCCAGCAGCGAGGGAGGGGGTAGATACAATGAGCAGTTCTTC

abundance: few
j_gene: TRBJ2-7
d_gene: TRBD1
v_gene: TRBV28
CDR3aa: CASSPTGTGSWQYF
CDR3nt: TGTGCCAGCAGCCCAACCGGGACAGGCTCTTGGCAGTACTTC

abundance: .
j_gene: TRBJ2-5
d_gene: .
v_gene: TRBV28
CDR3aa: CASSQPQGRGETQYF
CDR3nt: TGTGCCAGCAGTCAACCACAGGGCAGGGGAGAGACCCAGTACTTC

abundance: .
j_gene: TRBJ2-2
d_gene: .
v_gene: TRBV6-2/TRBV6-3
CDR3aa: CASSSPRGIVNTGELFF
CDR3nt: TGTGCCAGCAGTTCCCCCCGGGGTATCGTGAACACCGGGGAGCTGTTTTTT

abundance: .
j_gene: TRBJ1-5
d_gene: .
v_gene: TRBV30
CDR3aa: CAWWDIAQHF
CDR3nt: TGTGCCTGGTGGGACATAGCCCAGCATTTT

abundance: few
j_gene: TRBJ1-1
d_gene: .
v_gene: TRBV4-3
CDR3aa: CASSHFLVDMNTEAFF
CDR3nt: TGCGCCAGCAGCCATTTTCTCGTCGACATGAACACTGAAGCTTTCTTT

abundance: .
j_gene: TRBJ2-3
d_gene: .
v_gene: TRBV12-5
CDR3aa: CASGLVRWEGADTQYF
CDR3nt: TGTGCTAGTGGTTTGGTACGTTGGGAGGGGGCAGATACGCAGTATTTT

abundance: .
j_gene: TRBJ2-2
d_gene: .
v_gene: TRBV2
CDR3aa: CASSEVGTGELFF
CDR3nt: TGTGCCAGCAGTGAAGTCGGGACCGGGGAGCTGTTTTTT

abundance: once
j_gene: TRBJ2-6
d_gene: .
v_gene: TRBV11-3
CDR3aa: CASSLGPTEQFSGANVLTF
CDR3nt: TGTGCCAGCAGCTTAGGCCCGACAGAGCAATTCTCTGGGGCCAACGTCCTGACTTTC

abundance: .
j_gene: TRBJ1-5
d_gene: TRBD1
v_gene: TRBV7-2
CDR3aa: CASSSATGSSNQPQHF
CDR3nt: TGTGCCAGCAGCTCAGCGACAGGGAGTAGCAATCAGCCCCAGCATTTT

abundance: .
j_gene: TRBJ1-1
d_gene: TRBD1
v_gene: TRBV5-1
CDR3aa: CASSFGQGAGTEAFF
CDR3nt: TGCGCCAGCAGCTTTGGACAGGGGGCGGGCACTGAAGCTTTCTTT

abundance: .
j_gene: TRBJ1-5
d_gene: TRBD1
v_gene: TRBV24-1
CDR3aa: CATSEGQVSNQPQHF
CDR3nt: TGTGCCACCAGCGAAGGACAGGTTAGCAATCAGCCCCAGCATTTT

abundance: .
j_gene: TRBJ1-1
d_gene: .
v_gene: TRBV6-4
CDR3aa: CASSLSRRDTPNTEAFF
CDR3nt: TGTGCCAGCAGTCTATCTCGAAGGGACACACCGAACACTGAAGCTTTCTTT

abundance: .
j_gene: TRBJ1-3
d_gene: .
v_gene: TRBV19
CDR3aa: CASSIPRRNAGNTIYF
CDR3nt: TGTGCCAGTAGTATCCCGAGGAGGAACGCTGGAAACACCATATATTTT

abundance: .
j_gene: TRBJ2-3
d_gene: .
v_gene: TRBV25-1
CDR3aa: CASSESGDRLAYTQYF
CDR3nt: TGTGCCAGCAGTGAATCTGGTGACAGGCTTGCATATACGCAGTATTTT

abundance: .
j_gene: TRBJ1-2
d_gene: TRBD1
v_gene: TRBV5-1
CDR3aa: CASSTGQGAFGYTF
CDR3nt: TGCGCCAGCAGCACCGGACAGGGGGCGTTTGGCTACACCTTC

abundance: .
j_gene: TRBJ2-2
d_gene: TRBD2
v_gene: TRBV3-1/TRBV3-2
CDR3aa: CASSQDYDPGLATGELFF
CDR3nt: TGTGCCAGCAGCCAAGATTATGACCCGGGACTAGCCACCGGGGAGCTGTTTTTT

abundance: .
j_gene: TRBJ2-5
d_gene: .
v_gene: TRBV20-1
CDR3aa: CSASSVGSETQYF
CDR3nt: TGCAGTGCTAGTTCCGTCGGGAGCGAGACCCAGTACTTC

abundance: .
j_gene: TRBJ2-6
d_gene: .
v_gene: TRBV7-2
CDR3aa: CASSSPGGSLSGANVLTF
CDR3nt: TGTGCCAGCAGCTCCCCTGGGGGGTCCCTCTCTGGGGCCAACGTCCTGACTTTC

abundance: .
j_gene: TRBJ2-3
d_gene: .
v_gene: TRBV6-2/TRBV6-3
CDR3aa: CASSYSSHGVVGNTDTQYF
CDR3nt: TGTGCCAGCAGTTACTCGTCACACGGAGTTGTCGGGAACACAGATACGCAGTATTTT

abundance: .
j_gene: TRBJ1-2
d_gene: TRBD1
v_gene: TRBV6-6
CDR3aa: CASSDGTGGYRGYTF
CDR3nt: TGTGCCAGCAGCGACGGGACAGGAGGTTACCGTGGCTACACCTTC

abundance: .
j_gene: TRBJ2-1
d_gene: .
v_gene: TRBV27
CDR3aa: CASSLSGFPSYNEQFF
CDR3nt: TGTGCCAGCAGTTTATCCGGGTTCCCCTCCTACAATGAGCAGTTCTTC

abundance: .
j_gene: TRBJ2-5
d_gene: .
v_gene: TRBV28
CDR3aa: CASSLAGAQETQYF
CDR3nt: TGTGCCAGCAGTTTAGCAGGGGCCCAAGAGACCCAGTACTTC

abundance: .
j_gene: TRBJ1-3
d_gene: .
v_gene: TRBV27
CDR3aa: CASSPNFNSGNTIYF
CDR3nt: TGTGCCAGCAGTCCAAACTTCAACTCTGGAAACACCATATATTTT

abundance: .
j_gene: TRBJ1-1
d_gene: .
v_gene: TRBV6-5
CDR3aa: CASSYSTQVGSTEAFF
CDR3nt: TGTGCCAGCAGTTACTCGACGCAGGTTGGGTCCACTGAAGCTTTCTTT

abundance: .
j_gene: TRBJ2-1
d_gene: .
v_gene: TRBV4-1
CDR3aa: CASKYRPAQNEQFF
CDR3nt: TGCGCCAGCAAATACAGACCCGCGCAGAATGAGCAGTTCTTC

abundance: .
j_gene: TRBJ2-2
d_gene: .
v_gene: TRBV5-3
CDR3aa: CARSVGLGGRGPYTGELFF
CDR3nt: TGTGCCAGAAGCGTTGGCCTAGGTGGGCGGGGGCCCTACACCGGGGAGCTGTTTTTT

abundance: .
j_gene: TRBJ2-2
d_gene: .
v_gene: TRBV28
CDR3aa: CASSLVAGGLTGELFF
CDR3nt: TGTGCCAGCAGTTTGGTCGCCGGGGGTCTGACCGGGGAGCTGTTTTTT

abundance: .
j_gene: TRBJ1-1
d_gene: .
v_gene: TRBV6-5
CDR3aa: CASSYTGYEAFF
CDR3nt: TGTGCCAGCAGTTATACAGGGTATGAAGCTTTCTTT

abundance: .
j_gene: TRBJ2-3
d_gene: .
v_gene: TRBV6-6
CDR3aa: CASSLTRSTDTQYF
CDR3nt: TGTGCCAGCAGTCTTACTAGAAGCACAGATACGCAGTATTTT

abundance: .
j_gene: TRBJ2-1
d_gene: TRBD2
v_gene: TRBV6-4
CDR3aa: CASSDRVAGGTYNEQFF
CDR3nt: TGTGCCAGCAGTGATAGGGTAGCGGGGGGGACCTACAATGAGCAGTTCTTC

abundance: .
j_gene: TRBJ2-4
d_gene: TRBD2
v_gene: TRBV4-2
CDR3aa: CASSQDRRLAGTKNIQYF
CDR3nt: TGTGCCAGCAGCCAAGATCGGAGGCTAGCGGGGACCAAAAACATTCAGTACTTC

abundance: .
j_gene: TRBJ1-3
d_gene: .
v_gene: TRBV6-5
CDR3aa: CASRWDSTSGNTIYF
CDR3nt: TGTGCCAGCAGGTGGGACTCCACCTCTGGAAACACCATATATTTT

abundance: once
j_gene: TRBJ1-5
d_gene: TRBD1
v_gene: TRBV6-2/TRBV6-3
CDR3aa: CASSLTGGHQPQHF
CDR3nt: TGTGCCAGCAGTTTAACAGGGGGGCATCAGCCCCAGCATTTT

abundance: once
j_gene: TRBJ1-2
d_gene: .
v_gene: TRBV11-2
CDR3aa: CASSLQRYGYTF
CDR3nt: TGTGCCAGCAGCTTACAGCGCTATGGCTACACCTTC

abundance: .
j_gene: TRBJ2-1
d_gene: TRBD2
v_gene: TRBV2
CDR3aa: CASSYAGGSAGQFF
CDR3nt: TGTGCCAGCAGCTACGCGGGGGGGTCGGCTGGGCAGTTCTTC

abundance: .
j_gene: TRBJ1-6
d_gene: .
v_gene: TRBV18
CDR3aa: CASSPPVRTAAGVPLHF
CDR3nt: TGTGCCAGCTCACCACCGGTGAGGACTGCCGCGGGGGTTCCCCTCCACTTT

abundance: once
j_gene: TRBJ1-6
d_gene: .
v_gene: TRBV11-2
CDR3aa: CASSLGTGWDSPLHF
CDR3nt: TGTGCCAGCAGCTTAGGAACGGGGTGGGATTCACCCCTCCACTTT

abundance: .
j_gene: TRBJ2-2
d_gene: .
v_gene: TRBV2
CDR3aa: CASSGLAPPNTGELFF
CDR3nt: TGTGCCAGCAGTGGCTTGGCCCCACCTAACACCGGGGAGCTGTTTTTT